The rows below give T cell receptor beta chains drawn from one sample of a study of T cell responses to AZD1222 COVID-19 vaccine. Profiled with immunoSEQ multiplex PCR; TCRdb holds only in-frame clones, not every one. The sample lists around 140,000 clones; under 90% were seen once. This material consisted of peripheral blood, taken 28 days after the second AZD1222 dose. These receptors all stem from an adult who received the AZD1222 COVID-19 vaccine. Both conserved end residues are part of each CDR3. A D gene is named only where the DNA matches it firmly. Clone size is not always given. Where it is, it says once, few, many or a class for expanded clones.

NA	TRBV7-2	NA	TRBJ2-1	TGTGCCAGCAGCTTACGCCCCGGGGGCTACAATGAGCAGTTCTTC	CASSLRPGGYNEQFF
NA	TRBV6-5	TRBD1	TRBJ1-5	TGTGCCAGCAGACGGCAGGGGGACAATCAGCCCCAGCATTTT	CASRRQGDNQPQHF
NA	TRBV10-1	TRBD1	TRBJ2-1	TGCGCCAGCAGTGACTATCGGGACAGGGGGTACAATGAGCAGTTCTTC	CASSDYRDRGYNEQFF
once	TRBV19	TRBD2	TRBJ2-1	TGTGCCAGTAGTTCCCAGACTAGCGGGAGAATCTATGAGCAGTTCTTC	CASSSQTSGRIYEQFF
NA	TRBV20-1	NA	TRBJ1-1	TGCAGTGCGCGGACCACTGAAGCTTTCTTT	CSARTTEAFF
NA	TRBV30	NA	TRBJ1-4	TGTGCCTACGATTGGGCCCCACGCAGTGAAAAACTGTTTTTT	CAYDWAPRSEKLFF
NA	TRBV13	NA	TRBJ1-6	TGTGCCAGCAGCTTAGAGGGCCAAGACGATTCACCCCTCCACTTT	CASSLEGQDDSPLHF
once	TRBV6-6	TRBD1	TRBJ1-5	TGTGCCAGCAGTTACGGACAGGGAGGGAATCAGCCCCAGCATTTT	CASSYGQGGNQPQHF
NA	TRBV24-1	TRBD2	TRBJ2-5	TGTGCCACCAGCATTTCTAGCGGACCCATGCGTGGGCGCCAAGAGACCCAGTACTTC	CATSISSGPMRGRQETQYF
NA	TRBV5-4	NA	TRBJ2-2	TGTGCCCAAACATCACTGGGGTTGGGGAGCACCGGGGAGCTGTTTTTT	CAQTSLGLGSTGELFF
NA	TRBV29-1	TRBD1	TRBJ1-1	TGCAGCGCCCCGGGACAGGGTGGAGGGAACACTGAAGCTTTCTTT	CSAPGQGGGNTEAFF
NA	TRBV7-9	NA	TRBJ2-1	TGTGCCAGCATTTTTACCGGATCGGGCAGGGGATACAATGAGCAGTTCTTC	CASIFTGSGRGYNEQFF
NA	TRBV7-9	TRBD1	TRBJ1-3	TGTGCCAGCAGCTCGGGACAGGGCTCTGGAAACACCATATATTTT	CASSSGQGSGNTIYF
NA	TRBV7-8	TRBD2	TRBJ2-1	TGTGCCAGCAGCCTCCGACTAGCGGGGGGCTCCTACAATGAGCAGTTCTTC	CASSLRLAGGSYNEQFF
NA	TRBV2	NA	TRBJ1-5	TGTGCCAGCAGTCGAGGGACCCGGCCCCAGCATTTT	CASSRGTRPQHF
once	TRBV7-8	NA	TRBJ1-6	TGTGCCAGCAGCTCGACGAGCGGGACTAGCTCCTATAATTCACCCCTCCACTTT	CASSSTSGTSSYNSPLHF
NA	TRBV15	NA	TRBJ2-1	TGTGCCACCAGTAACCCCGGACTCATCCCTAACAATGAGCAGTTCTTC	CATSNPGLIPNNEQFF
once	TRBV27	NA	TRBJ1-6	TGTGCCAGCAGTTTGGGAGGTAATTCACCCCTCCACTTT	CASSLGGNSPLHF
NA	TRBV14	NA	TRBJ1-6	TGTGCCAGCAGCCAGGGCTCCTATAATTCACCCCTCCACTTT	CASSQGSYNSPLHF
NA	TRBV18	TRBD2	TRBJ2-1	TGTGCCAGCTCACCCGGACTAGCGGGGAACAATGAGCAGTTCTTC	CASSPGLAGNNEQFF
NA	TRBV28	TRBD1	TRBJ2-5	TGTGCCAGCAGTCCGACGACAGGGGGAACAGAGACCCAGTACTTC	CASSPTTGGTETQYF
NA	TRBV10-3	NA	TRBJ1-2	TGTGCCATCAGTTTTGAGGCTAACTATGGCTACACCTTC	CAISFEANYGYTF
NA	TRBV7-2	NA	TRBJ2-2	TGTGCCAGCAGCGTAGGCGCCGGGGAGCTGTTTTTT	CASSVGAGELFF
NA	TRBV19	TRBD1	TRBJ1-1	TGTGCCAGTAGTTTGATGACAGGGGCCACTGAAGCTTTCTTT	CASSLMTGATEAFF
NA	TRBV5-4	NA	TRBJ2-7	TGTGCCAGCAGCTTGGAATCAGGGTACCACGAGCAGTACTTC	CASSLESGYHEQYF
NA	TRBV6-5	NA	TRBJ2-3	TGTGCCAGCAGTTGGCGACAACCCACAGATACGCAGTATTTT	CASSWRQPTDTQYF
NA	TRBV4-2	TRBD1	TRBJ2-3	TGTGCCAGCAGCCAAGAGCGGGGACAGGGGAGCACAGATACGCAGTATTTT	CASSQERGQGSTDTQYF
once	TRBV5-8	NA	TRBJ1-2	TGTGCCAGCAGCTTGTTGACCGTTACTTATGGCTACACCTTC	CASSLLTVTYGYTF
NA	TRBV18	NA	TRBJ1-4	TGTGCCAGCTCACCGGGACTTATAGAAGCAAAACTGTTTTTT	CASSPGLIEAKLFF
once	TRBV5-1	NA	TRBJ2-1	TGCGCCAGCGGAAACGGGGATGAGCAGTTCTTC	CASGNGDEQFF
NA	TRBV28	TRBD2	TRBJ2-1	TGTGCCAGCAGTTTAGCGGGGGTGTACAATGAGCAGTTCTTC	CASSLAGVYNEQFF
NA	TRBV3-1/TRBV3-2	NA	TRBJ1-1	TGTGCCAGCAGCAACGGCGGGGGCACTGAAGCTTTCTTT	CASSNGGGTEAFF